Listed here are 24 T cell receptor beta chains from one sample, sequenced in a study of CD8 T cells in ankylosing spondylitis (dated by TCRdb to the late 2010s). Libraries were built with 5' RACE. Sequencing relied on an Illumina HiSeq 2500. TCRdb reprocessed the public reads (quality trimming at Q25 with fastp, clone calling with MiXCR) and kept in-frame beta chains. Each entry merges the rows of one CDR3 protein and shows their most common DNA and genes. The sample data list around 210,000 distinct CDR3 sequences, and less than 9.5% of these were observed just once. Of the sample, 4.5% to 5% falls within the top ten clones. Sequencing was done on a sample of blood, either unsorted or a sorted T cell fraction (not recorded which). The receptors derive from a female donor with ankylosing spondylitis or in good health (not recorded which).

Regarding this clonotype: A much larger clonotype is one base distant, so this may be a read error. V is TRBV5-8 and J is TRBJ2-2; 8 bases match TRBD1. CDR1 and CDR2 (germline): SGHTS, YDEGEE. The CDR3 covers 15 residues. The CDR3 sequence: CVSSRRNRGSGELFF. The CDR3 bases are TGTGTCAGCAGCCGGCGGAACAGGGGGTCCGGGGAGCTGTTTTTT.

Ten or more counts support this clonotype. The rearrangement links TRBV24-1 to TRBJ2-1, with D unclear. This CDR3 has 9 amino acids. Germline lookup yields CDR1 KGHDR and CDR2 SFDVKD. Trimming took 3 bases from V and 13 from J, leaving 3 bases between them. This CDR3 is CATSDRQFF. The CDR3 DNA reads as TGTGCCACCAGTGATCGCCAGTTCTTC.

This clonotype was seen a few times. The chain recombines TRBV5-4 with TRBJ2-4; D is ambiguous. The CDR3 covers 14 residues. The V gene lost 0 bases and the J gene lost 8 bases, with 12 bases spanning the gap. Germline V CDR1 and CDR2: SGHNT, YYREEE (reference sequence). In DNA form, the CDR3 reads TGTGCCAGCAGCTTGGAGGCGTCCACAGACATTCAGTACTTC. The encoded protein is CASSLEASTDIQYF.

This clonotype was detected only a few times. V usage is TRBV7-2 and J usage is TRBJ2-5; TRBD2 might be the D (6 bases). CDR3 length equals 13 residues. Trimming stripped 5 bases from V and 7 bases from J, with 14 bases between. Germline V gene sequence: CDR1 SGHTA, CDR2 FQGNSA. The CDR3 DNA follows: TGTGCCAGCAGCCTCGGAGGGCGACGGACCCAGTACTTC. It is translated as CASSLGGRRTQYF.

This clonotype was seen repeatedly, ten times or more. V usage is TRBV7-2 and J usage is TRBJ2-4; 8 bases are shared with TRBD2. Per the germline V gene, CDR1 is SGHTA and CDR2 is FQGNSA. This CDR3 has 16 amino acids. J gave up 7 bases and V 0 bases, and 8 bases lay outside the gene matches. In DNA form, the CDR3 reads TGTGCCAGCAGCTTAGCTGGGACTAGTCGTGCCAACATTCAGTACTTC. Translating gives CASSLAGTSRANIQYF.

This clonotype has ten or more counts. The chain couples TRBV6-2 or TRBV6-3 to TRBJ2-1; D is undetermined. With 2 bases removed from V and 6 bases from J, the gap between germline ends came to 11 bases. Germline V gene lookup returns CDR1 MNHEY and CDR2 SVGEGT. CDR3 size: 14 residues. CDR3 sequence: CASSYPTPGNEQFF. The CDR3, as DNA: TGTGCCAGCAGTTACCCGACCCCGGGCAATGAGCAGTTCTTC.

This clonotype was counted many times. V usage is TRBV5-6 and J usage is TRBJ1-1; a weak D match, TRBD1 (6 bases). The CDR3 loop spans 16 amino acids. The germline CDR1 and CDR2 sequences are SGHDT and YYEEEE. Trimming shortened V by 3 bases and J by 1 base, and 16 bases separated the two germline ends. The DNA for the CDR3 is TGTGCCAGCAGCTCACCCGGGACATTAGAGAACACTGAAGCTTTCTTT. Encoded protein: CASSSPGTLENTEAFF.

This clonotype has at least ten counts. The chain employs TRBV29-1 and TRBJ2-2; D is uncertain. This CDR3 comprises 14 residues. Trimming removed 2 bases from V and 4 bases from J, with 11 bases in between. Per the germline V gene, CDR1 is SQVTM and CDR2 is ANQGSEA. CDR3 bases: TGCAGCGTTGAACAGCTCCAAGGCACCGGGGAGCTGTTTTTT. It yields the protein CSVEQLQGTGELFF.

This clonotype was found many times. The chain is built from TRBV29-1 and TRBJ1-5; D gene uncertain. V was clipped by 5 bases and J by 1 base, with 12 bases between them. This CDR3 region has 14 residues. Germline V gives CDR1 SQVTM, CDR2 ANQGSEA. CDR3 amino acids: CSVPVGESNQPQHF. In DNA, the CDR3 is TGCAGCGTTCCGGTTGGGGAAAGCAATCAGCCCCAGCATTTT.

This clonotype has a count of ten or more. V is TRBV20-1 and J is TRBJ2-6; 7 bases agree with TRBD1. Germline values: CDR1 DFQATT, CDR2 SNEGSKA (reference sequence). The CDR3 is 17 amino acids. With 5 bases clipped from V and 0 bases from J, the junction kept 10 bases outside the gene matches. The CDR3 sequence: CSASGTARSSGANVLTF. The CDR3 DNA follows: TGCAGTGCTTCCGGGACAGCGAGGAGCTCTGGGGCCAACGTCCTGACTTTC.

This clonotype appeared many times. The genes are TRBV29-1 and TRBJ1-1; D unresolved. CDR3 length equals 12 residues. Trimming stripped 3 bases from V and 0 bases from J, with 5 bases between. CDR1 and CDR2 (germline): SQVTM, ANQGSEA. CDR3 loop: CSVEALNTEAFF. The CDR3 DNA is TGCAGCGTTGAGGCCCTGAACACTGAAGCTTTCTTT.

This clonotype was counted many times. This chain connects TRBV7-9 to TRBJ2-1; tentative D call: TRBD2 (5 bases). Germline V gene data show CDR1 as SEHNR and CDR2 as FQNEAQ (reference sequence). Trimming removed 5 bases from V and 1 base from J, with 18 bases in between. CDR3 size: 17 residues. Written as DNA, the CDR3 is TGTGCCAGCAGCCGGCCCGCCCGAGGGCCATCCTACAATGAGCAGTTCTTC. It specifies CASSRPARGPSYNEQFF.

There are many counts of this clonotype. The rearrangement links TRBV7-6 to TRBJ2-2; tentative D call: TRBD2 (6 bases). There are 19 residues in the CDR3. Germline V gene data show CDR1 as SGHVS and CDR2 as FNYEAQ. The ends were cut back, 3 bases at V and 0 bases at J, with 20 bases in the middle. DNA of the CDR3: TGTGCCAGCAGCTTTATGAGGCGGGGCGGAATGCCGAACACCGGGGAGCTGTTTTTT. As protein: CASSFMRRGGMPNTGELFF. Variable domain in full (rest from reference TRBV7-6 and TRBJ2-2): GAGVSQSPRYKVTKRGQDVALRCDPISGHVSLYWYRQALGQGPEFLTYFNYEAQQDKSGLPNDRFSAERPEGSISTLTIQRTEQRDSAMYRCASSFMRRGGMPNTGELFFGEGSRLTVL.

This clonotype was seen at least ten times. The chain uses TRBV2 and TRBJ2-3; TRBD2 agrees at 8 bases. The CDR3 has 15 amino acids. Germline V lookup: CDR1 SNHLY, CDR2 FYNNEI. Germline trimming cut 6 bases from V and 0 bases from J; bases unmatched to any gene: 5. CDR3 sequence (DNA): TGTGCCAGCAGGATGGGACTAGGGAGCACAGATACGCAGTATTTT. Translating it yields CASRMGLGSTDTQYF.

The sample holds many counts of this clonotype. The DNA of the CDR3 is TGTGCCAGCAGCTTGGAACCGAGCTCTGGGGCCAACGTCCTGACTTTC. Its translation: CASSLEPSSGANVLTF. The chain employs TRBV5-5 and TRBJ2-6; no definite D call. This CDR3 spans 16 amino acids. Trimming shortened V by 0 bases and J by 0 bases, and 7 bases separated the two germline ends. Germline V gene sequence: CDR1 SGHKS, CDR2 YYEKEE (reference sequence).

This clonotype was counted at least ten times. The V call is TRBV29-1, the J call TRBJ2-2, with no clear D. Deletions cut 3 bases from V and 6 bases from J, with 8 bases between. The CDR3 is 12 residues long. The germline gives CDR1 SQVTM, CDR2 ANQGSEA. In DNA, the CDR3 is TGCAGCGTTGACGTTTTTCCCGGGGAGCTGTTTTTT. Its protein is CSVDVFPGELFF.

This clonotype occurred many times. The chain couples TRBV7-2 to TRBJ2-3, with 7 bases matching TRBD1. CDR1 is SGHTA and CDR2 is FQGNSA in the germline V gene. With 0 bases clipped from V and 7 bases from J, the junction kept 1 base outside the gene matches. CDR3 length: 13 amino acids. The CDR3 protein is CASSLAGQHTQYF. The CDR3 nucleotides are TGTGCCAGCAGCTTAGCGGGACAGCATACGCAGTATTTT.

A few counts support this clonotype. V is TRBV6-1 and J is TRBJ1-4, with 11 bases that match TRBD1. The CDR3 runs 14 residues. The J segment lost 7 bases and the V segment lost 7 bases, leaving 5 bases of the junction unmatched. From germline, CDR1 is MNHNS and CDR2 SASEGT. CDR3: CASKRTGGGEKLFF. The CDR3 DNA is TGTGCCAGCAAGAGGACAGGGGGCGGTGAAAAACTGTTTTTT.

The table lists this clonotype with many counts. The chain combines TRBV7-2 with TRBJ2-2; D gene unclear. V was clipped by 5 bases and J by 6 bases, with 10 bases between them. CDR1 SGHTA and CDR2 FQGNSA come from the germline V gene. The CDR3 is made up of 13 amino acids. CDR3 in amino acids: CASSDTAAGELFF. In DNA, the CDR3 is TGTGCCAGCAGCGATACAGCCGCCGGGGAGCTGTTTTTT.

The gene calls are TRBV24-1 and TRBJ2-3; the match to TRBD1 covers 7 bases. V lost 2 bases, J lost 5 bases, and 6 bases stayed unmatched. Germline V gene sequence: CDR1 KGHDR, CDR2 SFDVKD. This CDR3 has 15 residues. The CDR3 DNA reads as TGTGCCACCAGTGATTCTACAGGGGCACGAGATACGCAGTATTTT. It is translated as CATSDSTGARDTQYF.

This clonotype appeared many times. The chain couples TRBV5-1 to TRBJ2-3, with TRBD2 matching over 11 bases. The length of the CDR3 is 15 residues. The germline gives CDR1 SGHRS, CDR2 YFSETQ. V shed 4 bases and J 3 bases; nucleotides not matched to a gene: 4. The CDR3, as DNA: TGCGCCAGCAGCCAAAGACTAGCGGGAACAGATACGCAGTATTTT. Translated, it gives CASSQRLAGTDTQYF. Full variable domain (remainder filled in from reference TRBV5-1 and TRBJ2-3): KAGVTQTPRYLIKTRGQQVTLSCSPISGHRSVSWYQQTPGQGLQFLFEYFSETQRNKGNFPGRFSGRQFSNSRSEMNVSTLELGDSALYLCASSQRLAGTDTQYFGPGTRLTVL.

This clonotype was counted at least ten times. The J gene is TRBJ1-1, the V gene TRBV5-1; D is perhaps TRBD1 (6 bases). CDR1 is SGHRS and CDR2 is YFSETQ in the germline V gene. Trimming took off 4 bases at V and 6 bases at J, with 19 bases between the two ends. The CDR3 is 15 amino acids. This CDR3 reads CASSRRGAEVAEAFF. The CDR3 DNA reads as TGCGCCAGCAGCCGACGGGGGGCGGAGGTCGCTGAAGCTTTCTTT.

Ten or more counts support this clonotype. The V gene is TRBV29-1, the J gene TRBJ2-1; D possibly corresponds to TRBD2 (6 bases). The CDR3 consists of 17 residues. Trimming took off 0 bases at V and 2 bases at J, with 17 bases between the two ends. Germline lookup yields CDR1 SQVTM and CDR2 ANQGSEA. Here the CDR3 reads CSVEDTPGLPTYNEQFF. CDR3 DNA: TGCAGCGTTGAAGATACTCCCGGACTACCAACCTACAATGAGCAGTTCTTC.

This clonotype was seen a few times. This chain uses TRBV7-9 with TRBJ2-1; 7 nucleotides agree with TRBD2. Germline assignment: CDR1 SEHNR and CDR2 FQNEAQ (reference sequence). This CDR3 is built from 17 residues. V lost 6 bases to trimming and J lost 0 bases; unmatched junction nucleotides: 11. The CDR3 nucleotides are TGTGCCAGCAGACCTTCTAGCGGCTTTAGCTCCTACAATGAGCAGTTCTTC. Translating gives CASRPSSGFSSYNEQFF.